The rows below give T cell receptor beta chains drawn from one sample of a study of blood T cell repertoires in COVID-19. TCRdb's copy holds only in-frame clones and misses some; the assay was immunoSEQ multiplex PCR. The sample has approximately 46,000 clones, roughly 86% seen once. The sample was peripheral blood. All receptors derive from a man between 60 and 70 years old with active or convalescent COVID-19. Each CDR3 is given with its conserved first and last residue. A D gene is named only where the DNA matches it firmly. Clone size, where shown, is once, few, many, or a class for clones that have expanded.

TRBJ1-1 TRBD1 TRBV4-2 . TGTGCCAGCATCAAAACCGACAGGGACACTGAAGCTTTCTTT CASIKTDRDTEAFF
TRBJ2-1 . TRBV6-6 . TGTGCCAGCAGTTACCTTATTGGGCAGGACAATGAGCAGTTCTTC CASSYLIGQDNEQFF
TRBJ2-1 . TRBV27 . TGTGCCAGCAGTTTATCCATTTCCAATGAGCAGTTCTTC CASSLSISNEQFF
TRBJ1-1 . TRBV6-6 . TGTGCCAGCAGTTACTCGATGGCCACCGAAGCTTTCTTT CASSYSMATEAFF
TRBJ1-5 . TRBV12-3/TRBV12-4 . TGTGCCAGCAGTTCCCGACAGGATCAGCCCCAGCATTTT CASSSRQDQPQHF
TRBJ2-1 TRBD2 TRBV2 . TGTGCCAGCAGTGAAGAGCGGGGGAGCTACAATGAGCAGTTCTTC CASSEERGSYNEQFF
TRBJ2-3 . TRBV7-9 . TGTGCCAGCACCACTCTGACTCCCCTTATGGGTGATACGCAGTATTTT CASTTLTPLMGDTQYF
TRBJ2-1 TRBD2 TRBV7-2 . TGTGCCAGCAGCCAAACTAGCGGAGCCTCTCGGGAGCAGTTCTTC CASSQTSGASREQFF
TRBJ1-1 . TRBV6-5 . TGTGCCAGCAGTTACAGGGAGCTGAACACTGAAGCTTTCTTT CASSYRELNTEAFF
TRBJ1-6 . TRBV7-2 . TGTGCCAGCAGCTTAAATGGGGCAGCACCCCTCCACTTT CASSLNGAAPLHF
TRBJ1-3 . TRBV6-5 . TGTGCCAGCAGTTATGGACAGCTCTCTGGAAACACCATATATTTT CASSYGQLSGNTIYF
TRBJ2-7 TRBD1 TRBV19 . TGTGCCAGTAGTGTCCGACAGGGGGAATACGAGCAGTACTTC CASSVRQGEYEQYF
TRBJ2-5 . TRBV5-6 . TGTGCCAGCAGCCATGGGGGCCGACAGACCCTCCAAGAGACCCAGTACTTC CASSHGGRQTLQETQYF
TRBJ1-5 . TRBV12-2 once TGTGCAAGTCGCTTAGATTGGACAGGGTATCATCAGCCCCAGCATTTT CASRLDWTGYHQPQHF
TRBJ1-5 . TRBV5-6 . TGTGCCAGCCAGGGCCGCAATCAGCCCCAGCATTTT CASQGRNQPQHF
TRBJ2-3 . TRBV18 . TGTGCCAGCTCACCAGGACTCGAGGATACGCAGTATTTT CASSPGLEDTQYF
TRBJ2-7 . TRBV5-1 . TGCGCCAGCGGGGTACAGGGCCCCTACGAGCAGTACTTC CASGVQGPYEQYF
TRBJ2-3 TRBD1 TRBV7-3 . TGTGCCAGCAGCCAGAACAGGGGCCCAGATACGCAGTATTTT CASSQNRGPDTQYF